Listed below are T cell receptor beta chains from one sample, sequenced in a study of STAT5B mutations in CD4+ large granular lymphocyte leukemia. Repertoires were generated with immunoSEQ multiplex PCR, while TCRdb's copy carries only in-frame clones and drops some. The sample carries 25,000 to 30,000 clones, 65% to 85% recorded once. Sequenced sample: CD4+ T cells from blood buffy coats. Receptor source: a human donor in good health. Both conserved end residues are part of each CDR3. A D gene is named only where the DNA matches it firmly. For some rows the clone size is stated as once, few or many, or as a class when expanded; others skip it.

>NA|TRBV19|TRBJ1-5|NA
TGTGCCAGTAGTATAGCCGCGGCTCAGCCCCAGCATTTT
CASSIAAAQPQHF
>NA|TRBV5-4|TRBJ2-3|NA
TGTGCCAGCAGCTTTGGACTCACCACAGATACGCAGTATTTT
CASSFGLTTDTQYF
>NA|TRBV27|TRBJ2-2|NA
TGTGCCAGCTCCCCTCCAGGGTTTATCGGCACCGGGGAGCTGTTTTTT
CASSPPGFIGTGELFF
>NA|TRBV28|TRBJ1-3|NA
TGTGCCAGCAACTCCCCTAGTGGAAACACCATATATTTT
CASNSPSGNTIYF
>NA|TRBV23-1|TRBJ1-2|NA
TGCGCCAGCAGTCAATACGACAGGACTGAGCGGTGGTGGAATGGCTACACCTTC
CASSQYDRTERWWNGYTF
>NA|TRBV6-5|TRBJ1-1|TRBD1
TGTGCCAGCAGCAAGGGACAGGGAGGATTCAGTGAAGCTTTCTTT
CASSKGQGGFSEAFF
>few|TRBV19|TRBJ2-2|NA
TGTGCCAGTAGTAAACAGGCGGGGGAGCTGTTTTTT
CASSKQAGELFF
>once|TRBV10-3|TRBJ1-1|NA
TGTGCCATCAGTGAGTCCGATGAGGGGCCGCGGACTGAAGCTTTCTTT
CAISESDEGPRTEAFF
>once|TRBV18|TRBJ1-1|NA
TGTGCCAGCTCACCAACACAACGGATGAACACTGAAGCTTTCTTT
CASSPTQRMNTEAFF
>NA|TRBV2|TRBJ2-6|NA
TGTGCCAGCACTTTCGGACAGCTTTCCTCTGGGGCCAACGTCCTGACTTTC
CASTFGQLSSGANVLTF
>NA|TRBV18|TRBJ2-1|NA
TGTGCCAGCTCACCGCCCAGCTTAAGCTCCTACAATGAGCAGTTCTTC
CASSPPSLSSYNEQFF
>NA|TRBV27|TRBJ1-3|TRBD1
TGTGCCAGCAGTCCCCAGGGGACAGATGGAAACACCATATATTTT
CASSPQGTDGNTIYF
>NA|TRBV10-3|TRBJ2-3|TRBD2
TGTGCCATAGCTAGCGGGGGGGACGCAGATACGCAGTATTTT
CAIASGGDADTQYF
>NA|TRBV6-1|TRBJ1-1|TRBD1
TGTGCCAGCAGCGGGGGACAGCCGAACACTGAAGCTTTCTTT
CASSGGQPNTEAFF
>NA|TRBV5-1|TRBJ1-5|TRBD1
TGCGCCAGCAGCCGGGACAGCGGGAGTCAGCCCCAGCATTTT
CASSRDSGSQPQHF
>NA|TRBV9|TRBJ2-3|NA
TGTGCCAGCAGCGCCCTGAGTGGAGATACGCAGTATTTT
CASSALSGDTQYF
>NA|TRBV18|TRBJ2-1|TRBD1
TGTGCCAGCTCACCGAACTCCCAGGGGGCGGCCTACAATGAGCAGTTCTTC
CASSPNSQGAAYNEQFF
>NA|TRBV5-8|TRBJ2-2|NA
TGTGCCAGCAGCCCGTGGGGCAGCGCCGGGGAGCTGTTTTTT
CASSPWGSAGELFF
>NA|TRBV28|TRBJ1-5|NA
TGTGCCAGCAGTCCCCCAAATCAGCCCCAGCATTTT
CASSPPNQPQHF
>once|TRBV7-2|TRBJ2-1|NA
TGTGCCAGCAGCTTAGCCGGGATCTACAATGAGCAGTTCTTC
CASSLAGIYNEQFF
>few|TRBV7-9|TRBJ2-7|NA
TGTGCCAGCAGCGGTCTCCGGTCGAGGGAGCAGTACTTC
CASSGLRSREQYF
>NA|TRBV6-6|TRBJ1-5|NA
TGTGCCAGCAGGGCGGGAAATCAGCCCCAGCATTTT
CASRAGNQPQHF